The 8 T cell receptor beta chains below come from one sample, sequenced in a study of T cell repertoires in cytomegalovirus infection. TCRdb passed the reads through MiXCR, listing each CDR3 protein once. The sample shows some 590,000 distinct CDR3 sequences, approximately 40% of them seen only once. Their antigens remain unidentified. Sample: cultured PBMCs, taken from culture after CMV antigen stimulation. These receptors originate from a human donor in good health (CMV status not recorded). Some clones in this sample may be carry-over from other donors' samples.

This clonotype was seen only a few times. The chain employs TRBV6-6 and TRBJ1-6, with unresolved D. V was trimmed by 2 bases and J by 5 bases, leaving 16 bases between them. This CDR3 has 17 amino acids. Germline loops: CDR1 MNHNY, CDR2 SVGAGI (reference sequence). The CDR3 reads CASSYLQEEDDNSPLHF. The CDR3 region has the DNA TGTGCCAGCAGTTACCTCCAGGAGGAGGACGATAATTCACCCCTCCACTTT.

The chain combines TRBV7-2 with TRBJ1-2, with a weak D call TRBD1 (5 bases). The CDR3 runs 14 residues. V lost 5 bases and J 0 bases, leaving 10 bases between the germline ends. CDR1 SGHTA and CDR2 FQGNSA come from the germline V gene. The chain's CDR3 is CASSLGRTNYGYTF. CDR3 sequence (DNA): TGTGCCAGCAGCCTGGGACGGACTAACTATGGCTACACCTTC.

The rearrangement joins TRBV11-2 to TRBJ1-2; D unclear. The CDR3 consists of 13 residues. V shed 4 bases and J shed 3 bases, with 9 bases lying between them. Germline V lookup: CDR1 SGHAT, CDR2 FQNNGV. In DNA, the CDR3 is TGTGCCAGCAGCTCTGAGGGTGACTATGGCTACACCTTC. It is translated as CASSSEGDYGYTF.

The gene calls are TRBV7-2 and TRBJ2-3, with no clear D. Trimming left V 4 bases short and J 6 bases short, with 14 bases between. Germline CDR1 SGHTA, CDR2 FQGNSA. This CDR3 is built from 14 residues. In DNA form, the CDR3 reads TGTGCCAGCAGCTCAGGTATTCGAGGCGATACGCAGTATTTT. It translates to CASSSGIRGDTQYF.

In this sample, this clonotype turned up a few times. The V and J genes are TRBV10-3 and TRBJ2-3; D not resolved. The CDR3 spans 14 residues. Germline CDR1 and CDR2: ENHRY and SYGVKD. V was pared by 5 bases and J by 0 bases, with 9 bases between. Here the CDR3 reads CAISKGLSTDTQYF. CDR3 bases: TGTGCCATCAGTAAGGGTCTTAGCACAGATACGCAGTATTTT.

This clonotype was seen once. The gene calls are TRBV7-8 and TRBJ2-1; D is uncertain. V lost 1 base, J lost 9 bases, and 7 bases lay in between. The germline V gene encodes CDR1 SGHVS and CDR2 FQNEAQ. The CDR3 has 12 amino acids. The CDR3 region is CASSLEFGEQFF. CDR3 in DNA: TGTGCCAGCAGCTTAGAGTTCGGTGAGCAGTTCTTC.

In its sample, this clonotype was seen a few times. This sequence joins TRBV7-6 and TRBJ1-1; D is possibly TRBD1 (5 bases). V was pared by 3 bases and J by 5 bases, with 19 bases between. This CDR3 spans 16 amino acids. The germline CDR1 and CDR2 sequences are SGHVS and FNYEAQ. CDR3 sequence (DNA): TGTGCCAGCAGCTTTGCCGTTTGGGGGAGCGGAACTGAAGCTTTCTTT. Protein: CASSFAVWGSGTEAFF.

The table lists this clonotype with many counts. This sequence joins TRBV7-6 and TRBJ2-5, with D unclear. Germline V gene lookup returns CDR1 SGHVS and CDR2 FNYEAQ. CDR3 length equals 14 residues. Trimming shortened V by 5 bases and J by 1 base, and 11 bases separated the two germline ends. The DNA of the CDR3 is TGTGCCAGCAGCAGGTCAGGTCTCCAAGAGACCCAGTACTTC. Residues: CASSRSGLQETQYF.